This T cell receptor (beta chain) was sequenced for a study of blood T cells in healthy people across ages (dated by TCRdb to 2015 to 2017). A note on the overall study: In model experiments, template switching captured roughly one uniquely barcoded TCR beta cDNA molecule for every two T cells. Age-related changes in TCR beta repertoire diversity were measured in the study by deep sequencing normalized with unique cDNA molecular identifiers. Donors were grouped into four age groups: young (average about 15 years), middle-aged (roughly 37), aged (around 56) and long-lived (about 82). To avoid experimental bias, donors of different ages were distributed randomly across sequencing lanes. Using the same blood draw, the study looked at two additional independent replicas of 1 million unique cDNA reads for two donors, one aged 18 to 30 and the other aged 80 or older. Summary of the overall study and its limitations: Conclusive comparison of naive and antigen-experienced compartments was prevented by the profiling of bulk unsorted PBMCs. Observed TCR beta diversity per million T cells fell roughly linearly with age, and a significant reduction was already apparent by age about 43. Because donor CMV infection status was unknown, age-related changes in expanded clonotypes were potentially confounded. Compared with the aged group, more naive CD4+ T cells, fewer expanded clones and increased TCR diversity were shown by the long-lived group, suggesting age selection. Estimates of total diversity from one million sequenced T cells were regarded as lower bounds and underestimates. Observed TCR beta diversity correlated strongly with the percentage of naive T cells measured by flow cytometry.

Library preparation was by 5' RACE. This sample was sequenced with an Illumina HiSeq 2500. A second 7 to 11 cycle PCR used a sample-barcoded 5' primer and a J-beta primer mix. Each TCR beta cDNA molecule received a unique molecular identifier from a template-switch 5' adaptor carrying 12 random nucleotides. Each sample yielded at least 2.5 million CDR3-containing paired-end reads. All of the RNA was converted into first-strand cDNA using the Mint cDNA synthesis kit, with a TRBC-specific oligonucleotide serving as the primer. Following uracil-DNA glycosylase treatment, all cDNA underwent a first 18-cycle PCR with the universal primers M1SS and BC2_uni_R. As for the original processing: Each sample was normalized by randomly selecting 1 million high-quality reads, each carrying a distinct molecular identifier. Instead of being binned into consensus sequences, reads that shared molecular identifiers were thrown out. CDR3 identification, clonotype clustering and error correction used MiTCR with a Q25 quality threshold and the strictest error-elimination algorithm. A nonparametric unseen species model using Euler transformation provided a lower-bound estimate of total TCR beta diversity. The raw public data were reprocessed by TCRdb itself: fastp quality trimming at Q25, MiXCR clonotype calling, in-frame beta chains only. When rows share a CDR3 protein, they turn into one entry using the most common DNA and genes. TCRdb assigned the V and J calls; the authors' analysis was not used. The sample table lists 800,000 to 900,000 distinct CDR3 sequences, about 62% of them with a count of one. The top ten constitute around a quarter of the sample.

The 39 donors, aged 6 to 90 years, were systemically healthy Caucasian individuals from Russia. Each donor gave about 10 milliliters of peripheral blood, drawn into EDTA-treated Vacutainer tubes. Ficoll-Paque density-gradient centrifugation was used to isolate PBMCs, with at least 7 million obtained per sample. Total RNA, at least 5 micrograms per sample, was extracted from PBMCs with Trizol reagent. For every donor, an aliquot of PBMCs went through flow cytometry to measure the percentages of naive CD45RAhigh/CD27high T cells. As for this clonotype: Its antigen is still unknown. The sample holds no much larger clone one base away, and base qualities are not on file.

The CDR1 and CDR2 encoded by the germline V gene are MRHNA and SNTAGT. The CDR3, cysteine through phenylalanine, is 20 amino acids long. Only CDR3 DNA is held: 60 bases, read in frame from base 1. Trimming takes 2 bases from V and 0 bases from J, and the germline ends sit 23 bases apart. Recombination joined TRBV6-4 with TRBJ2-1; the best D guess is TRBD2, with 6 bases matching. The sequenced sample consisted of blood. This TCR derives from a young man in good health. DNA sequence: TGTGCCAGCAGTGACACGTCTCCCCCGGGGGACCGAAGCTCCTACAATGAGCAGTTCTTC. This sequence encodes CASSDTSPPGDRSSYNEQFF.